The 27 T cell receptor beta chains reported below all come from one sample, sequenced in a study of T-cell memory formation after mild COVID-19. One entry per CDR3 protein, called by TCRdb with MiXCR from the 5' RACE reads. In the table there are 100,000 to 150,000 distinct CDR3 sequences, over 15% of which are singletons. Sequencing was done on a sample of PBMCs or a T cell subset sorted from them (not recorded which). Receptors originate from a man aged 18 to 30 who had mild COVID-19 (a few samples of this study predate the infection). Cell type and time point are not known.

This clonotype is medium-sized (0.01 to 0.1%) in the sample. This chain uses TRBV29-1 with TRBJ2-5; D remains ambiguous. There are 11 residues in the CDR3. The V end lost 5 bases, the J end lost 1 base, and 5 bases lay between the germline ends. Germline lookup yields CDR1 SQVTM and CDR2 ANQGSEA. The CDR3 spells CSVWIQETQYF. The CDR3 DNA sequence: TGCAGCGTTTGGATCCAAGAGACCCAGTACTTC.

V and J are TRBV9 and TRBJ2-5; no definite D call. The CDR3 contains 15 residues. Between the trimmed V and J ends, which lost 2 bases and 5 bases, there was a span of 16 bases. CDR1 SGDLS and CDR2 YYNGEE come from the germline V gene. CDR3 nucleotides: TGTGCCAGCAGCGTGGCCCTAGGTGGGTTCGAGACCCAGTACTTC. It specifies CASSVALGGFETQYF.

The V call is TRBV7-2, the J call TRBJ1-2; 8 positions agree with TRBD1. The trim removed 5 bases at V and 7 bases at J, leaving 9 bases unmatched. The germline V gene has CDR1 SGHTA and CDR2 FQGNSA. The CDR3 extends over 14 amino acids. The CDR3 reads CASSLLRTGFGYTF. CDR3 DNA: TGTGCCAGCAGCCTCCTGAGGACAGGGTTTGGCTACACCTTC. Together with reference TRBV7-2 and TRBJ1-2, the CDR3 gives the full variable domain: GAGVSQSPSNKVTEKGKDVELRCDPISGHTALYWYRQSLGQGLEFLIYFQGNSAPDKSGLPSDRFSAERTGGSVSTLTIQRTQQEDSAVYLCASSLLRTGFGYTFGSGTRLTVV.

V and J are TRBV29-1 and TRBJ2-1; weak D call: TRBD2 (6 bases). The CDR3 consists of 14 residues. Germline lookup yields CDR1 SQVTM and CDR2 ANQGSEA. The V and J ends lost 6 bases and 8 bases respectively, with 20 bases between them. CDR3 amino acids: CSVTPGLLMDEQFF. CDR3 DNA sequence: TGCAGCGTGACACCGGGACTCCTAATGGATGAGCAGTTCTTC.

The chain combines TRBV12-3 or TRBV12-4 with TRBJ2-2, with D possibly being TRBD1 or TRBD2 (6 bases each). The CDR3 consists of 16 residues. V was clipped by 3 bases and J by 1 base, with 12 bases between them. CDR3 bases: TGTGCCAGCAGTTTGGGGGCCGGGAGGAACACCGGGGAGCTGTTTTTT. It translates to CASSLGAGRNTGELFF.

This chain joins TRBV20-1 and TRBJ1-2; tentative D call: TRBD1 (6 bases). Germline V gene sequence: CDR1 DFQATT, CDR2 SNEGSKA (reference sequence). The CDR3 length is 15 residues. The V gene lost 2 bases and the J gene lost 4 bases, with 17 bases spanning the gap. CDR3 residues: CSARPIQGNPYGYTF. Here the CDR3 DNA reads TGCAGTGCTAGACCCATACAGGGAAACCCCTATGGCTACACCTTC.

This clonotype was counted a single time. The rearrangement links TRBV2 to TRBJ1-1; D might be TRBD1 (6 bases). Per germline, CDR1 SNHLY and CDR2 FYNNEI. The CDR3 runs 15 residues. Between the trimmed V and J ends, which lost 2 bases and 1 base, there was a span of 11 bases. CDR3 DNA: TGTGCCAGCAGTGAACGGGGGGCTGGGAACACTGAAGCTTTCTTT. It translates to CASSERGAGNTEAFF. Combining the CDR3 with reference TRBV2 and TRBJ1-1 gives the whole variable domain EPEVTQTPSHQVTQMGQEVILRCVPISNHLYFYWYRQILGQKVEFLVSFYNNEISEKSEIFDDQFSVERPDGSNFTLKIRSTKLEDSAMYFCASSERGAGNTEAFFGQGTRLTVV.

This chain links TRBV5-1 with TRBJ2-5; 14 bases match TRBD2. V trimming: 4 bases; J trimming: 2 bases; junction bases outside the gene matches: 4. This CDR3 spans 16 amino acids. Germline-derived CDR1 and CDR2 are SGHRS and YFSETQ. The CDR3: CASSARLAGGQETQYF. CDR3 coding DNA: TGCGCCAGCAGCGCCAGACTAGCGGGGGGGCAAGAGACCCAGTACTTC.

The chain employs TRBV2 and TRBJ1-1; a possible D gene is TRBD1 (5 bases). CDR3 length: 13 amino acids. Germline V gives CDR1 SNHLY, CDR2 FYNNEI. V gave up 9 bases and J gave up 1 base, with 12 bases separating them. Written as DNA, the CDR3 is TGTGCCAGGAAGGGACCTACGAACACTGAAGCTTTCTTT. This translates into CARKGPTNTEAFF. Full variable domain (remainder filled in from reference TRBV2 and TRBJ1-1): EPEVTQTPSHQVTQMGQEVILRCVPISNHLYFYWYRQILGQKVEFLVSFYNNEISEKSEIFDDQFSVERPDGSNFTLKIRSTKLEDSAMYFCARKGPTNTEAFFGQGTRLTVV.

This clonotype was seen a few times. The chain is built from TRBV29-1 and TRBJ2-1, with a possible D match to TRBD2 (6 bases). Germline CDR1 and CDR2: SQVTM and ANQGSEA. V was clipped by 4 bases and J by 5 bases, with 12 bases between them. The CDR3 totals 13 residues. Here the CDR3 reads CSVGLASHNEQFF. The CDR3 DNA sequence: TGCAGCGTTGGGCTAGCGTCCCACAATGAGCAGTTCTTC.

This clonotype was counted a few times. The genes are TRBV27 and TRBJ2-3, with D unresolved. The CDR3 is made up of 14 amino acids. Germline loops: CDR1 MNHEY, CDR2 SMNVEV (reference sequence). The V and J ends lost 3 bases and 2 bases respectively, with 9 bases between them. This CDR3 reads CASSFNQATDTQYF. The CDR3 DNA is TGTGCCAGCAGTTTCAATCAGGCCACAGATACGCAGTATTTT.

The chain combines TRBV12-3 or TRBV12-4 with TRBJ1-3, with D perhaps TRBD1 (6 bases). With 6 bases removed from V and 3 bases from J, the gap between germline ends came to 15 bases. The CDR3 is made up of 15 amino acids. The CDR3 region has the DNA TGTGCCAGCAGCTCAACAACAGGGAATGGAAACACCATATATTTT. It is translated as CASSSTTGNGNTIYF.

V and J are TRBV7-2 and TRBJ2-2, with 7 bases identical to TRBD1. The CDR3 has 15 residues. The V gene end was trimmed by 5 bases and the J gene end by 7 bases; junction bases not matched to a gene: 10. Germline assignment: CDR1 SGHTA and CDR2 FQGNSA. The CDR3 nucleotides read TGTGCCAGCAGCCGACAGGGCGGCGGCGGCGGGGAGCTGTTTTTT. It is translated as CASSRQGGGGGELFF.

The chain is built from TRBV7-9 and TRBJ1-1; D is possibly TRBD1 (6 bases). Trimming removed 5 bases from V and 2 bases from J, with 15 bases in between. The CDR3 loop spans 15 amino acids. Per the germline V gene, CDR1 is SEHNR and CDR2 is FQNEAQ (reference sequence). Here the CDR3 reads CASSPYGGANTEAFF. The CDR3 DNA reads TGTGCCAGCAGCCCCTACGGGGGGGCCAACACTGAAGCTTTCTTT.

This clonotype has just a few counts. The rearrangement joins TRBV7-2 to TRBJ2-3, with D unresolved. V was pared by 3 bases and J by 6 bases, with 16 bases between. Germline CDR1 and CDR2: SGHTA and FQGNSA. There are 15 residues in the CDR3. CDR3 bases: TGTGCCAGCAGCTTGGATGGAATAGAAGTGGATACGCAGTATTTT. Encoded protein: CASSLDGIEVDTQYF.

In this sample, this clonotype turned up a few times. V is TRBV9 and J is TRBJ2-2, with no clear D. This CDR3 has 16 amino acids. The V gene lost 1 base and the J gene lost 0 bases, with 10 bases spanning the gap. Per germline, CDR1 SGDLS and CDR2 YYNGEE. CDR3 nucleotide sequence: TGTGCCAGCAGCGTATTGGCCAGACCGAACACCGGGGAGCTGTTTTTT. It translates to CASSVLARPNTGELFF.

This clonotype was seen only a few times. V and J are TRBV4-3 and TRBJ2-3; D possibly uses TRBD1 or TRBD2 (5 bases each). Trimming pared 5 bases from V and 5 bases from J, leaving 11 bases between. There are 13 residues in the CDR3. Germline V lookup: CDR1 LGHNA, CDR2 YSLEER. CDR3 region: CASSASGQDTQYF. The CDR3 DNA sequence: TGCGCCAGCAGCGCCTCGGGGCAAGATACGCAGTATTTT.

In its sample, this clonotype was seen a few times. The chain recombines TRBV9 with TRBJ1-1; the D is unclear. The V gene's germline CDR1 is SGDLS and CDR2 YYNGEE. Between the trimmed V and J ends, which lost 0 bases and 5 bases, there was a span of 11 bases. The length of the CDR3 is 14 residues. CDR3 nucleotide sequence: TGTGCCAGCAGCGTAGACCAGGAGTGGACTGAAGCTTTCTTT. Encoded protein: CASSVDQEWTEAFF.

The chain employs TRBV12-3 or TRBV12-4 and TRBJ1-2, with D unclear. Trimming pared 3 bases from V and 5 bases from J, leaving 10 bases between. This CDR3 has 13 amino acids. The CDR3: CASSLTVGYGYTF. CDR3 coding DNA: TGTGCCAGCAGTTTGACGGTGGGGTATGGCTACACCTTC.

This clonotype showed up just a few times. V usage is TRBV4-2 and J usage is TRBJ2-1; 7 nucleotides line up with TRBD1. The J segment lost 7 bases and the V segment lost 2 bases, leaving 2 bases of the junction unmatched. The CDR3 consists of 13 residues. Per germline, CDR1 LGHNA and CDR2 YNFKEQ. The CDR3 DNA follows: TGTGCCAGCAGCCAACACAGGGGTAATGAGCAGTTCTTC. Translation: CASSQHRGNEQFF.

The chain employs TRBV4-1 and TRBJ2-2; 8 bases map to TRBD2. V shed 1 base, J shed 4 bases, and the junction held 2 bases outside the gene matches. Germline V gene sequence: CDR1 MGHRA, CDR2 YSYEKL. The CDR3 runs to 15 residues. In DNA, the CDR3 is TGCGCCAGCAGCCAAGGACTAGCGATCACCGGGGAGCTGTTTTTT. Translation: CASSQGLAITGELFF.

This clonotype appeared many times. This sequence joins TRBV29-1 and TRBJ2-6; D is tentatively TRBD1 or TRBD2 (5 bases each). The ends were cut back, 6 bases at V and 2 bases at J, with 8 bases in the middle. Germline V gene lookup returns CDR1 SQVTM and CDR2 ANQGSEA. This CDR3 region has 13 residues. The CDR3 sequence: CSVGTTGANVLTF. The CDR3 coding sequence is TGCAGCGTAGGGACGACTGGGGCCAACGTCCTGACTTTC.

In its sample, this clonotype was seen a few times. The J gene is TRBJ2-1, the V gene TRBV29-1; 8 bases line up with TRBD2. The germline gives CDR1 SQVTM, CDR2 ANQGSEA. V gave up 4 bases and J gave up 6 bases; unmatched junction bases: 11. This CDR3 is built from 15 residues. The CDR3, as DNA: TGCAGCGTTGGGACCTTACGGGGGGGAGTCAATGAGCAGTTCTTC. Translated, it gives CSVGTLRGGVNEQFF.

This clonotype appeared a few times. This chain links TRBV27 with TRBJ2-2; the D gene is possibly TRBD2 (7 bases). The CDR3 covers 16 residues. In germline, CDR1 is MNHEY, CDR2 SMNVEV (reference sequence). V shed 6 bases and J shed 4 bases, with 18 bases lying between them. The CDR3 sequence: CASSPWGGRGTGELFF. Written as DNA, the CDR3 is TGTGCCAGCAGCCCATGGGGGGGCCGAGGCACCGGGGAGCTGTTTTTT.

The CDR3 DNA sequence: TGTGCCAGCAGAGGTCGACTTTCCTACGAGCAGTACTTC. This encodes CASRGRLSYEQYF. The V and J genes are TRBV14 and TRBJ2-7; D remains ambiguous. Germline loops: CDR1 SGHDN, CDR2 FVKESK. Between the trimmed V and J ends, which lost 6 bases and 1 base, there was a span of 10 bases. The CDR3 contains 13 residues. The whole variable domain, filled in from reference TRBV14 and TRBJ2-7, reads EAGVTQFPSHSVIEKGQTVTLRCDPISGHDNLYWYRRVMGKEIKFLLHFVKESKQDESGMPNNRFLAERTGGTYSTLKVQPAELEDSGVYFCASRGRLSYEQYFGPGTRLTVT.

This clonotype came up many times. CDR3 coding DNA: TGCGCCAGCAGCTTCGGGCAGGGAGGCACAGATACGCAGTATTTT. Protein: CASSFGQGGTDTQYF. The chain has TRBV5-1 and TRBJ2-3, with D perhaps matching TRBD1 or TRBD2 (5 bases each). The CDR3 is 15 residues long. Trimming left V 2 bases short and J 1 base short, with 11 bases between. The germline V gene has CDR1 SGHRS and CDR2 YFSETQ.

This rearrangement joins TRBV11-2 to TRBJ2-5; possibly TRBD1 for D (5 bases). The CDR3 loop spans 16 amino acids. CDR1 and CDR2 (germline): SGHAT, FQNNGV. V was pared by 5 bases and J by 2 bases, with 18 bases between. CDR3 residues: CASSPSAGRLQETQYF. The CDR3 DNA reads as TGTGCCAGCAGCCCCTCGGCAGGGCGCTTACAAGAGACCCAGTACTTC.